The 29 T cell receptor beta chains given below trace back to one sample, sequenced in a study of post-analysis software for immune sequencing data. General study results and limits: Compared with controls, patients had more of about 5 TRBV segments, including TRBV5-6, TRBV5-1 and TRBV20-1.

These receptors' targets are unknown. Each TCR beta cDNA library carried unique molecular identifiers. MiXCR, run by TCRdb on the PCR reads, gives a single entry per CDR3 protein. The sample carries 550,000 to 700,000 distinct CDR3 sequences, 44% recorded once. The sequencing input was blood. The receptors derive from a girl aged 10-17 years with multiple sclerosis.

This clonotype was detected a few times. The rearrangement links TRBV7-8 to TRBJ2-4; no clear D gene. CDR3 size: 18 residues. V lost 5 bases to trimming and J lost 0 bases, with 20 bases between them. Germline V CDR1 and CDR2: SGHVS, FQNEAQ. CDR3 nucleotides: TGTGCCAGCAGCCCCTACGGGCCCCGGAACCTAGCCAAAAACATTCAGTACTTC. It translates to CASSPYGPRNLAKNIQYF.

The V call is TRBV5-1, the J call TRBJ1-1; D unclear. Germline-derived CDR1 and CDR2 are SGHRS and YFSETQ. The CDR3 totals 16 residues. The V gene lost 4 bases and the J gene lost 0 bases, with 16 bases spanning the gap. CDR3 coding DNA: TGCGCCAGCAGCCTTCCCGCCGGGCAATTGAACACTGAAGCTTTCTTT. It translates to CASSLPAGQLNTEAFF.

This chain joins TRBV12-3 or TRBV12-4 and TRBJ2-6; TRBD1 might be the D (5 bases). V shed 5 bases and J shed 4 bases, with 9 bases lying between them. This CDR3 region has 14 residues. The CDR3 region has the DNA TGTGCCAGCAGTACAGGATCAGGGGCCAACGTCCTGACTTTC. This encodes CASSTGSGANVLTF.

This clonotype appeared a few times. The chain combines TRBV4-1 with TRBJ1-2; TRBD1 aligns across 8 bases. CDR1 MGHRA and CDR2 YSYEKL come from the germline V gene. J was trimmed by 4 bases and V by 4 bases; bases with no gene match: 5. CDR3 length: 14 residues. The DNA for the CDR3 is TGCGCCAGCAGCCCAGAGGACAGGGCCTATGGCTACACCTTC. Amino acid sequence: CASSPEDRAYGYTF.

This clonotype was picked up a small number of times. The CDR3 spells CASSLELADYNEQFF. CDR3 nucleotide sequence: TGCGCCAGCAGCTTGGAGCTAGCCGATTACAATGAGCAGTTCTTC. This sequence joins TRBV5-1 and TRBJ2-1, with a weak D call TRBD2 (5 bases). CDR3 size: 15 residues. V was shortened by 0 bases and J by 4 bases, with 11 bases between the two germline ends. Germline loops: CDR1 SGHRS, CDR2 YFSETQ. Full variable domain (remainder filled in from reference TRBV5-1 and TRBJ2-1): KAGVTQTPRYLIKTRGQQVTLSCSPISGHRSVSWYQQTPGQGLQFLFEYFSETQRNKGNFPGRFSGRQFSNSRSEMNVSTLELGDSALYLCASSLELADYNEQFFGPGTRLTVL.

This clonotype was recorded many times. This chain joins TRBV11-2 and TRBJ2-7; 12 bases are a match to TRBD2. Germline V gene sequence: CDR1 SGHAT, CDR2 FQNNGV. The CDR3 is 18 amino acids. With V trimmed by 0 bases and J by 2 bases, 8 bases remained unmatched. The CDR3 is CASSLEVLAGGRTYEQYF. The DNA for the CDR3 is TGTGCCAGCAGCTTAGAGGTACTAGCGGGAGGTAGGACCTACGAGCAGTACTTC.

V and J are TRBV5-1 and TRBJ1-1; D unclear. There are 14 residues in the CDR3. V lost 0 bases to trimming and J lost 1 base, with 7 bases between them. In germline, CDR1 is SGHRS, CDR2 YFSETQ. Written as DNA, the CDR3 is TGCGCCAGCAGCTTGGGTTGGGAGAACACTGAAGCTTTCTTT. This encodes CASSLGWENTEAFF.

This clonotype was counted a few times. The V call is TRBV6-5, the J call TRBJ1-2; the D gene is possibly TRBD1 (5 bases). The CDR3 runs 12 residues. The germline CDR1 and CDR2 sequences are MNHEY and SVGAGI. V lost 8 bases, J lost 8 bases, and 15 bases lay in between. The CDR3 sequence: CASGLSREGYTF. Here the CDR3 DNA reads TGTGCCAGCGGTTTGTCCAGGGAGGGCTACACCTTC.

This clonotype has only one observation. V usage is TRBV20-1 and J usage is TRBJ1-2; 11 bases agree with TRBD1. V was clipped by 3 bases and J by 4 bases; unmatched bases: 4. The length of the CDR3 is 14 residues. Germline-derived CDR1 and CDR2 are DFQATT and SNEGSKA (reference sequence). The CDR3 here is CSASRTGGVYGYTF. The CDR3 coding sequence is TGCAGTGCTAGCCGGACAGGGGGCGTCTATGGCTACACCTTC.

This clonotype was seen a few times. The chain is built from TRBV6-5 and TRBJ2-7; D is undetermined. Trimming stripped 8 bases from V and 2 bases from J, with 7 bases between. This CDR3 has 11 residues. From germline, CDR1 is MNHEY and CDR2 SVGAGI. The CDR3 coding sequence is TGTGCCAGCGCACCCCCCTACGAGCAGTACTTC. Its protein is CASAPPYEQYF.

The gene calls are TRBV28 and TRBJ2-5; D possibly corresponds to TRBD1 (5 bases). V lost 4 bases, J lost 5 bases, and 17 bases lay in between. The germline CDR1 and CDR2 sequences are MDHEN and SYDVKM. The CDR3 is 15 amino acids. DNA of the CDR3: TGTGCCAGCAGTTCCCCCTCAGCAGGGCGCGAGACCCAGTACTTC. This sequence encodes CASSSPSAGRETQYF.

This sequence joins TRBV29-1 and TRBJ2-5, with D maybe TRBD2 (5 bases). V was trimmed by 7 bases and J by 5 bases, leaving 14 bases between them. The CDR3 has 12 amino acids. Germline loops: CDR1 SQVTM, CDR2 ANQGSEA. This chain's CDR3 is CSAKPGMETQYF. The CDR3 DNA reads TGCAGCGCCAAACCGGGGATGGAGACCCAGTACTTC.

In this sample, this clonotype turned up a few times. V and J are TRBV20-1 and TRBJ2-1; TRBD2 agrees at 9 bases. V lost 8 bases and J lost 6; bases outside the gene matches: 14. The CDR3 loop spans 15 amino acids. Germline lookup yields CDR1 DFQATT and CDR2 SNEGSKA (reference sequence). Here the CDR3 DNA reads TGCAGTCCTACCCTCGGACTAGCGAGGCCCAATGAGCAGTTCTTC. Amino acid sequence: CSPTLGLARPNEQFF.

The V call is TRBV6-6, the J call TRBJ2-2, with 8 bases lining up with TRBD1. V lost 2 bases to trimming and J lost 6 bases; unmatched junction nucleotides: 5. The CDR3 length is 15 residues. Germline CDR1 is MNHNY and CDR2 is SVGAGI (reference sequence). In DNA, the CDR3 is TGTGCCAGCAGTTACGCAGGGGGCGGCCCCGGGGAGCTGTTTTTT. Encoded protein: CASSYAGGGPGELFF.

The V gene is TRBV7-8, the J gene TRBJ1-2; no clear D gene. The CDR3 runs to 13 residues. Germline V gives CDR1 SGHVS, CDR2 FQNEAQ. The germline V and J ends were trimmed by 7 bases and 0 bases, with 9 bases remaining between them. The CDR3 nucleotides are TGTGCCAGCAATTCCGGTGCTAACTATGGCTACACCTTC. Its protein is CASNSGANYGYTF.

The J gene is TRBJ2-5, the V gene TRBV7-2, with a weak D call TRBD2 (6 bases). Trimming shortened V by 1 base and J by 7 bases, and 16 bases separated the two germline ends. The germline V gene encodes CDR1 SGHTA and CDR2 FQGNSA. This CDR3 has 15 residues. The CDR3: CASSLGFGGEATQYF. The CDR3 nucleotides are TGTGCCAGCAGCTTAGGGTTTGGCGGGGAGGCGACCCAGTACTTC.

V usage is TRBV2 and J usage is TRBJ1-6, with D uncertain. The CDR3 is 15 amino acids. The germline V gene encodes CDR1 SNHLY and CDR2 FYNNEI. Trimming pared 8 bases from V and 7 bases from J, leaving 18 bases between. CDR3 nucleotides: TGTGCCAGCCGGAGTCAGCGAGCGATCAATTCACCCCTCCACTTT. Its protein is CASRSQRAINSPLHF.

V gene TRBV7-2 combines with J gene TRBJ2-7; D might be TRBD1 or TRBD2, each matching 5 bases. The CDR3 runs to 15 residues. The germline V gene encodes CDR1 SGHTA and CDR2 FQGNSA. Trimming shortened V by 4 bases and J by 2 bases, and 15 bases separated the two germline ends. The CDR3 nucleotides read TGTGCCAGCAGCTCGTCCTCCGGGACCGCCTACGAGCAGTACTTC. Its protein is CASSSSSGTAYEQYF.

The V and J genes are TRBV28 and TRBJ2-4; D is possibly TRBD1 or TRBD2 (5 bases each). The CDR3 is 13 residues long. Germline CDR1 and CDR2: MDHEN and SYDVKM. Trimming removed 6 bases from V and 5 bases from J, with 11 bases in between. The CDR3 spells CASRGTRENIQYF. The CDR3 DNA is TGTGCCAGCAGGGGGACGCGGGAAAACATTCAGTACTTC.

The gene calls are TRBV5-1 and TRBJ2-5; D is ambiguous. V was cut by 4 bases and J by 4 bases, with 11 bases left in between. Looked up from germline, CDR1 is SGHRS and CDR2 is YFSETQ. This CDR3 is built from 13 residues. The CDR3 loop is CASSLRSAETQYF. CDR3 sequence (DNA): TGCGCCAGCAGCCTACGGAGCGCAGAGACCCAGTACTTC.

The V call is TRBV21-1, the J call TRBJ2-7; TRBD1 is taken as the D call from the table, unchecked against the DNA. TRBV21-1 is noted as a pseudogene. This CDR3 comprises 15 residues. The CDR3: CASSNRGRGRNEQYF. CDR3 sequence (DNA): TGTGCCAGCAGCAACCGTGGGCGGGGTAGGAACGAGCAGTACTTC.

This clonotype was observed a few times. V and J are TRBV7-2 and TRBJ2-4; D could derive from TRBD1 or TRBD2 (5 bases each). The CDR3 consists of 15 residues. V was cut by 3 bases and J by 0 bases, with 9 bases left in between. Germline V lookup: CDR1 SGHTA, CDR2 FQGNSA. The CDR3 region is CASSLPGLAKNIQYF. The CDR3 region has the DNA TGTGCCAGCAGCTTGCCGGGGCTAGCCAAAAACATTCAGTACTTC.

This chain connects TRBV12-3 or TRBV12-4 to TRBJ1-6; unclear D gene. The CDR3 contains 13 residues. V dropped 2 bases and J dropped 10 bases, with 9 bases sitting between them. CDR3 sequence (DNA): TGTGCCAGCAGTTTATTTGGAGGATCACCCCTCCACTTT. It codes for CASSLFGGSPLHF.

The V gene is TRBV7-9, the J gene TRBJ2-1; a possible D gene is TRBD1 (6 bases). The V gene lost 3 bases and the J gene lost 6 bases, with 15 bases spanning the gap. Germline assignment: CDR1 SEHNR and CDR2 FQNEAQ (reference sequence). The CDR3 consists of 15 residues. The CDR3 reads CASSLNRDSGNEQFF. DNA for the CDR3: TGTGCCAGCAGCTTGAACAGGGATTCGGGCAATGAGCAGTTCTTC.

CDR3 nucleotide sequence: TGTGCCAGCAGCCTTATAGGAGGTGGGAGCTCAAGCGATGGCTACACCTTC. The encoded protein is CASSLIGGGSSSDGYTF. The chain links TRBV7-9 to TRBJ1-2, with D unclear. CDR3 length: 17 amino acids. Germline V gene sequence: CDR1 SEHNR, CDR2 FQNEAQ (reference sequence). Trimming left V 5 bases short and J 6 bases short, with 25 bases between.

The V gene is TRBV5-1, the J gene TRBJ2-7, with D perhaps matching TRBD1 (5 bases). V dropped 0 bases and J dropped 2 bases, with 12 bases sitting between them. The germline V gene encodes CDR1 SGHRS and CDR2 YFSETQ. The CDR3 totals 15 residues. CDR3 in DNA: TGCGCCAGCAGCTTGGGACAGACCCCGACCTACGAGCAGTACTTC. Amino acid sequence: CASSLGQTPTYEQYF.

J is TRBJ2-1 and V is TRBV6-5; 9 bases agree with TRBD1. CDR1 and CDR2 (germline): MNHEY, SVGAGI. This CDR3 is 16 amino acids long. The V segment lost 5 bases and the J segment 9 bases; nucleotides outside the gene matches: 14. CDR3 sequence reads: CASSRDREAGRVEQFF. In DNA form, the CDR3 reads TGTGCCAGCAGTCGGGACAGGGAAGCGGGGAGAGTTGAGCAGTTCTTC.

The V call is TRBV20-1, the J call TRBJ1-2; no firm D call. The V and J ends lost 5 bases and 6 bases respectively, with 10 bases between them. The CDR3 spans 11 residues. Germline lookup yields CDR1 DFQATT and CDR2 SNEGSKA (reference sequence). DNA for the CDR3: TGCAGTGCTCCCTGGGGTAATGGCTACACCTTC. Its translation is CSAPWGNGYTF.

This chain links TRBV3-1 with TRBJ2-3, with 7 bases lining up with TRBD2. CDR3 length: 16 amino acids. CDR1 and CDR2 from the germline V gene are LGHDT and YNNKEL (reference sequence). The ends lost 1 base at V and 1 base at J; junction bases unmatched: 5. CDR3 bases: TGTGCCAGCAGCCAAGGTGGGCTAGCGGGCACAGATACGCAGTATTTT. Encoded protein: CASSQGGLAGTDTQYF.